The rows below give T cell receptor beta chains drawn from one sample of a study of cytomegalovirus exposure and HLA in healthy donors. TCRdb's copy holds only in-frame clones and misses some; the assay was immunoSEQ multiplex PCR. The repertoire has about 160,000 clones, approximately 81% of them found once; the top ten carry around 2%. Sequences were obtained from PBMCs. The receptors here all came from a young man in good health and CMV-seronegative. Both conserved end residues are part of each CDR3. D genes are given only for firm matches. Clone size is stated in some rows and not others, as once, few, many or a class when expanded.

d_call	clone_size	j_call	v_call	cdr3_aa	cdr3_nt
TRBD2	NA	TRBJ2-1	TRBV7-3	CASSLTTSGAYNEQFF	TGTGCCAGCAGCTTAACGACTAGCGGGGCCTACAATGAGCAGTTCTTC
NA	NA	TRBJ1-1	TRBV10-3	CAISVAGGGTEAFF	TGTGCCATCAGTGTGGCGGGAGGGGGGACTGAAGCTTTCTTT
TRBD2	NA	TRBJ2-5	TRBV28	CASSPGRSETQYF	TGTGCCAGCAGCCCCGGGAGGTCGGAGACCCAGTACTTC
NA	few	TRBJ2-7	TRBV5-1	CASSLRTGMSSYEQYF	TGCGCCAGCAGCTTAAGAACGGGTATGAGCTCCTACGAGCAGTACTTC
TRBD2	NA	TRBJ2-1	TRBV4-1	CASSQDKLAGNNEQFF	TGCGCCAGCAGCCAAGATAAACTAGCGGGGAACAATGAGCAGTTCTTC
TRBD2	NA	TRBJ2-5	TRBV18	CASSPGLAGGTETQYF	TGTGCCAGCTCACCAGGTCTAGCGGGGGGTACTGAGACCCAGTACTTC
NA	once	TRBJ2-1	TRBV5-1	CASSLARQLDEQFF	TGCGCCAGCAGCTTGGCAAGACAGCTCGATGAGCAGTTCTTC
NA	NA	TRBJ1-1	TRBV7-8	CASSSKQGPYTEAFF	TGTGCCAGCAGCTCCAAACAGGGACCGTACACTGAAGCTTTCTTT
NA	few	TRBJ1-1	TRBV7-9	CASSLMGATEAFF	TGTGCCAGCAGCTTAATGGGGGCCACTGAAGCTTTCTTT
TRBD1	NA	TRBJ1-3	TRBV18	CASQTTGRGNTIYF	TGTGCCAGCCAAACGACAGGGCGCGGAAACACCATATATTTT
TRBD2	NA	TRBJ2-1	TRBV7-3	CASSRIAGGNNEQFF	TGTGCCAGCAGCCGTATAGCGGGAGGAAACAATGAGCAGTTCTTC
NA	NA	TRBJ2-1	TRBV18	CASSPGGSYNEQFF	TGTGCCAGCTCACCAGGCGGATCCTACAATGAGCAGTTCTTC
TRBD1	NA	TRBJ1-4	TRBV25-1	CASSDWEGGAGEKLFF	TGTGCCAGCAGTGACTGGGAAGGGGGCGCGGGTGAAAAACTGTTTTTT
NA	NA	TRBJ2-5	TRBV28	CASSRQDQETQYF	TGTGCCAGCAGTAGACAGGACCAAGAGACCCAGTACTTC
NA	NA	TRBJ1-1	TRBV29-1	CSVGGVYTEAFF	TGCAGCGTTGGGGGGGTATACACTGAAGCTTTCTTT
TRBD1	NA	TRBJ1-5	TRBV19	CASSPDRGSYQPQHF	TGTGCCAGTAGTCCCGACAGGGGGTCTTATCAGCCCCAGCATTTT
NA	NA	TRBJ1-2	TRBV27	CASTLGAGNYGYTF	TGTGCCAGCACGCTAGGGGCAGGGAACTATGGCTACACCTTC
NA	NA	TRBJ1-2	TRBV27	CASSPRRTGNYGYTF	TGTGCCAGCAGCCCAAGGAGGACCGGAAACTATGGCTACACCTTC
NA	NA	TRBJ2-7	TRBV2	CASSEGPLGRGIYEQYF	TGTGCCAGCAGTGAGGGCCCTTTGGGGAGGGGGATATACGAGCAGTACTTC
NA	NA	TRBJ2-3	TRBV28	CASTPAGSTDTQYF	TGTGCCAGCACCCCCGCAGGGAGCACAGATACGCAGTATTTT
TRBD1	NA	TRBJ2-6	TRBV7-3	CASSSPPQGASGANVLTF	TGTGCCAGCAGTTCTCCCCCACAGGGGGCCTCGGGGGCCAACGTCCTGACTTTC
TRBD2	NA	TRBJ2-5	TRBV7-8	CASTSAGGDQETQYF	TGTGCCAGCACCTCAGCGGGGGGGGACCAAGAGACCCAGTACTTC
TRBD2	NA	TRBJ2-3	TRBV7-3	CASSRTSGGAQYF	TGTGCCAGCAGCCGGACTAGCGGGGGAGCGCAGTATTTT
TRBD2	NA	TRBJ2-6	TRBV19	CASSLPRLAGGSGANVLTF	TGTGCCAGTAGTCTTCCCCGACTAGCGGGAGGGTCTGGGGCCAACGTCCTGACTTTC
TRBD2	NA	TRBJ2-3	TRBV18	CASSPPLAGVTDTQYF	TGTGCCAGCTCACCACCGCTAGCGGGAGTGACAGATACGCAGTATTTT
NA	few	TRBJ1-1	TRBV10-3	CAISTSEAEAFF	TGTGCCATCAGCACCTCAGAGGCTGAAGCTTTCTTT
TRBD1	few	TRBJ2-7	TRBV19	CASSRTGGEGEQYF	TGTGCCAGTAGCAGGACAGGGGGCGAGGGCGAGCAGTACTTC
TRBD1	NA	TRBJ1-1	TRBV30	CAWRVGQGVSNTEAFF	TGTGCCTGGAGGGTTGGACAGGGGGTGTCGAACACTGAAGCTTTCTTT
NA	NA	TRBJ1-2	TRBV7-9	CASSFGQLQGYTF	TGTGCCAGCAGCTTTGGACAGTTACAGGGCTACACCTTC
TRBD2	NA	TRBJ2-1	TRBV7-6	CASSSRQGLAGAGEQFF	TGTGCCAGCAGCTCCAGACAAGGACTAGCGGGAGCGGGGGAGCAGTTCTTC
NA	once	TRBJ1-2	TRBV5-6	CASSTGPRTAGSVFYGYTF	TGTGCCAGCAGCACCGGCCCTAGGACGGCGGGCAGTGTTTTCTATGGCTACACCTTC
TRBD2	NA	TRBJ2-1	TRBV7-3	CASSLLRGAHNEQFF	TGTGCCAGCAGCTTACTGCGGGGGGCACACAATGAGCAGTTCTTC
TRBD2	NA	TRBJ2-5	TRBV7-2	CASSQTSGGAGETQYF	TGTGCCAGCAGCCAGACTAGCGGGGGGGCCGGAGAGACCCAGTACTTC
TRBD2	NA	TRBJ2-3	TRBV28	CASNPLRGRAGTDTQYF	TGTGCCAGCAACCCCCTTCGCGGGAGGGCCGGGACAGATACGCAGTATTTT
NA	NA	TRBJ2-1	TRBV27	CASSTTSHNEQFF	TGTGCCAGCAGTACAACTAGTCACAATGAGCAGTTCTTC
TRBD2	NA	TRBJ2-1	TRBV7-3	CASSSGSGVYNEQFF	TGTGCCAGCAGCTCGGGTAGCGGGGTCTACAATGAGCAGTTCTTC
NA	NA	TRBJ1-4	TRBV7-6	CASSVTANEKLFF	TGTGCCAGCAGCGTCACGGCTAATGAAAAACTGTTTTTT